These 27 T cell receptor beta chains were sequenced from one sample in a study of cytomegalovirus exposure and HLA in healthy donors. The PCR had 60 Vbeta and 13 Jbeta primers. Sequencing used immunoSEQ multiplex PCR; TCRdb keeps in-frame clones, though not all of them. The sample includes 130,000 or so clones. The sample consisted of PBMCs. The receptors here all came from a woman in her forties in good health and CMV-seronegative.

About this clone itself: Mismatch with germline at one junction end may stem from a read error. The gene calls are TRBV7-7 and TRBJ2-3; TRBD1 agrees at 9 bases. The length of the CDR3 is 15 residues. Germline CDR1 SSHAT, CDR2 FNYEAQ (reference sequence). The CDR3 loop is CASSRGQGLADTQYF. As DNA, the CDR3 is TGTGCTAGCAGCCGGGGACAGGGTCTCGCAGATACGCAGTATTTT.

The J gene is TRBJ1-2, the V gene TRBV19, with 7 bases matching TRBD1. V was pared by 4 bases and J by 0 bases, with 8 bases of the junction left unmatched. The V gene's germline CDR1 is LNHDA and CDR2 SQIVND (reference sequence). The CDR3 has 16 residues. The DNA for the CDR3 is TGTGCCAGTAGTACTCAACAGGGGCGAGCTAACTATGGCTACACCTTC. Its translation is CASSTQQGRANYGYTF.

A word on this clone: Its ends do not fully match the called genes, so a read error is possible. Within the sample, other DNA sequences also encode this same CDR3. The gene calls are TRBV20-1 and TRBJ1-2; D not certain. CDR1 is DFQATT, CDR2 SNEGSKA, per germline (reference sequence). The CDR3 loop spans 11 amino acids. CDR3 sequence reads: CSGPGNYGYTF. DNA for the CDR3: TGTAGTGGTCCCGGGAACTATGGCTACACCTTC.

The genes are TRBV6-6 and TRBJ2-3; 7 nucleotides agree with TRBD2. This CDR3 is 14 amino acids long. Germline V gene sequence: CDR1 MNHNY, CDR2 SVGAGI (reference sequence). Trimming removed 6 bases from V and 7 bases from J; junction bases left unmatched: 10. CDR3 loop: CASRRGNRAHTQYF. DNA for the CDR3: TGTGCCAGCAGGCGGGGGAACCGGGCCCATACGCAGTATTTT.

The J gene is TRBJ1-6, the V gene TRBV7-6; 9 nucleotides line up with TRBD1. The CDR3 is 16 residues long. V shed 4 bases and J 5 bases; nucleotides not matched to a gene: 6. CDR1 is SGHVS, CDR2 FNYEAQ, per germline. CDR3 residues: CASSSRQGGDNSPLHF. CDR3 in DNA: TGTGCCAGCAGCTCCAGACAGGGGGGGGATAATTCACCCCTCCACTTT. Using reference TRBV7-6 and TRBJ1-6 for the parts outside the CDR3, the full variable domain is GAGVSQSPRYKVTKRGQDVALRCDPISGHVSLYWYRQALGQGPEFLTYFNYEAQQDKSGLPNDRFSAERPEGSISTLTIQRTEQRDSAMYRCASSSRQGGDNSPLHFGNGTRLTVT.

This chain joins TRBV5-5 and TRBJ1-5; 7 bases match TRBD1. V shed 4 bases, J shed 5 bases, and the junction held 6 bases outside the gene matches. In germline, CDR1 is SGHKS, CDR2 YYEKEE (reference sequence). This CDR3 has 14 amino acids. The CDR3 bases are TGTGCCAGCAGCGGGAGGACAGGCCATCAGCCCCAGCATTTT. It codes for CASSGRTGHQPQHF. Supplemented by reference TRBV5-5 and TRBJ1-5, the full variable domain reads DAGVTQSPTHLIKTRGQQVTLRCSPISGHKSVSWYQQVLGQGPQFIFQYYEKEERGRGNFPDRFSARQFPNYSSELNVNALLLGDSALYLCASSGRTGHQPQHFGDGTRLSIL.

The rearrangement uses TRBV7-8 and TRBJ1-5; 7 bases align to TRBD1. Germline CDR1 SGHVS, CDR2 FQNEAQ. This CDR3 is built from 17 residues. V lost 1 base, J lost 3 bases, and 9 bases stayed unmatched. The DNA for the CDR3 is TGTGCCAGCAGCTTAGGGCAGGGGGGTCTTAACAATCAGCCCCAGCATTTT. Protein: CASSLGQGGLNNQPQHF.

The CDR3 nucleotides read TGCAGCGTTTATGGACAGAAGAACACTGAAGCTTTCTTT. It encodes CSVYGQKNTEAFF. The chain employs TRBV29-1 and TRBJ1-1; tentatively, D is TRBD1 (6 bases). V lost 5 bases and J lost 1, with 11 bases in between. In germline, CDR1 is SQVTM, CDR2 ANQGSEA. The CDR3 loop spans 13 amino acids.

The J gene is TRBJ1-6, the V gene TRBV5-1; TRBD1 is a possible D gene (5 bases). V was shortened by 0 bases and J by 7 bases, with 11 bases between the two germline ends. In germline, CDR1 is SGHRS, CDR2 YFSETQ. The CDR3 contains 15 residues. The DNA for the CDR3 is TGCGCCAGCAGCTTGGAAGGGGTAGACAATTCACCCCTCCACTTT. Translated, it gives CASSLEGVDNSPLHF. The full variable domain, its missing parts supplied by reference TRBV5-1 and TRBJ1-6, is KAGVTQTPRYLIKTRGQQVTLSCSPISGHRSVSWYQQTPGQGLQFLFEYFSETQRNKGNFPGRFSGRQFSNSRSEMNVSTLELGDSALYLCASSLEGVDNSPLHFGNGTRLTVT.

Here the CDR3 reads CASSLPGDLRTEAFF. As DNA, the CDR3 is TGTGCCAGCAGTTTACCGGGGGACTTGAGGACTGAAGCTTTCTTT. The chain links TRBV28 to TRBJ1-1, with a weak D call TRBD1 (5 bases). Germline CDR1 MDHEN, CDR2 SYDVKM. Deletions cut 2 bases from V and 5 bases from J, with 15 bases between. The CDR3 has 15 residues.

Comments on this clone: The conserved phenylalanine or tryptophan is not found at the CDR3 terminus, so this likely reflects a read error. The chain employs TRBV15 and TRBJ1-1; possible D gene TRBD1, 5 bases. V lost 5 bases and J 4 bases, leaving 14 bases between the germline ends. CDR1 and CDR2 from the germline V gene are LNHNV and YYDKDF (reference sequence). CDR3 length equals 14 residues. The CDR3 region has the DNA TGTGCCACCAGCTTAAGAAGGGGTGGCACTGAAGCTTTCCTT. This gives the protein CATSLRRGGTEAFL.

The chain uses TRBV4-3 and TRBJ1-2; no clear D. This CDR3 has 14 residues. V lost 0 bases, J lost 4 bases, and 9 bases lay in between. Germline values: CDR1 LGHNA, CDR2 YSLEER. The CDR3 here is CASSQESALYGYTF. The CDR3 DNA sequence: TGCGCCAGCAGCCAAGAAAGCGCCCTCTATGGCTACACCTTC.

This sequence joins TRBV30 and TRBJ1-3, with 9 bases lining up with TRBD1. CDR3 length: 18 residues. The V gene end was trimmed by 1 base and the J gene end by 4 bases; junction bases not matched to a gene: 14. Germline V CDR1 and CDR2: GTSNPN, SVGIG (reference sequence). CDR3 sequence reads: CAWSASFGTGTAGNTIYF. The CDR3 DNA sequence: TGTGCCTGGAGTGCCAGCTTCGGGACAGGGACGGCAGGAAACACCATATATTTT.

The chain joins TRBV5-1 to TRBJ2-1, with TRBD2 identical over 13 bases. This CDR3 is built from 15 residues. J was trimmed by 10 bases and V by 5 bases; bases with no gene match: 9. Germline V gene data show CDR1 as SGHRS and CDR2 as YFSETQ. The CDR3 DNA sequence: TGCGCCAGCAGGGAACTAGCGGGGGGGTTTGGAGAGCAGTTCTTC. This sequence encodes CASRELAGGFGEQFF.

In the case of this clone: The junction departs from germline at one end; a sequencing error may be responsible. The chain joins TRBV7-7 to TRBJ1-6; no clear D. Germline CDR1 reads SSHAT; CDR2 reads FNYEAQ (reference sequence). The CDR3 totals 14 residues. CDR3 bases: TGTGCTAGCAGCGAGGGCGTTAATAATTCACCCCTCCACTTT. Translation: CASSEGVNNSPLHF.

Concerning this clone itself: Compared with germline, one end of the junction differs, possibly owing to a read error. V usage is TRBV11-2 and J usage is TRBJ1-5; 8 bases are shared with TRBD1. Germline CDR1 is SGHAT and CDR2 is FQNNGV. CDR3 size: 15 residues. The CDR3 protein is CASSLGQGLNQPQHF. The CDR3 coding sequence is TGTGCCAGCAGTTTAGGACAGGGCCTCAATCAGCCCCAGCATTTT.

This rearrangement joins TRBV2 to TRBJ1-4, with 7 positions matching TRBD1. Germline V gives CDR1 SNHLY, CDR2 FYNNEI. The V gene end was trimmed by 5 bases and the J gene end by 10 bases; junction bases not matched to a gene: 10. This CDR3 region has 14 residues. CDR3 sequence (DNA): TGTGCCAGCAGTCGGGACAGTTTAAGGGGAAAACTGTTTTTT. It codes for CASSRDSLRGKLFF.

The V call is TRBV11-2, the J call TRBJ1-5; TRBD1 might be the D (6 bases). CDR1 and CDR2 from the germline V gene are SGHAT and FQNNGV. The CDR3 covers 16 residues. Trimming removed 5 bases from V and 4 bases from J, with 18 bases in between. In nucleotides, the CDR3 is TGTGCCAGCAGCCCCCTACTGGGAACAGGGAATCAGCCCCAGCATTTT. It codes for CASSPLLGTGNQPQHF. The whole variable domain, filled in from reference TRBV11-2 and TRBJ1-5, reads EAGVAQSPRYKIIEKRQSVAFWCNPISGHATLYWYQQILGQGPKLLIQFQNNGVVDDSQLPKDRFSAERLKGVDSTLKIQPAKLEDSAVYLCASSPLLGTGNQPQHFGDGTRLSIL.

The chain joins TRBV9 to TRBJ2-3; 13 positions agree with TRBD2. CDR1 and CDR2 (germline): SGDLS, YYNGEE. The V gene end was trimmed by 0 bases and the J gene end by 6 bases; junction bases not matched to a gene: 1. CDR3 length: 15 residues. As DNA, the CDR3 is TGTGCCAGCAGCGTAGGACTAGCGGGGGGTGATACGCAGTATTTT. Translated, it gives CASSVGLAGGDTQYF.

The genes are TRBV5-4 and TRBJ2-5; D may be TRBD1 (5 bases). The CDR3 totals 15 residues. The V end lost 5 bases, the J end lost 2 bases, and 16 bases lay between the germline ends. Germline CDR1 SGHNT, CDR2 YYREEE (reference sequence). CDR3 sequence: CASRSGQLLQETQYF. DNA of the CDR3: TGTGCCAGCAGGTCAGGGCAGCTTCTACAAGAGACCCAGTACTTC. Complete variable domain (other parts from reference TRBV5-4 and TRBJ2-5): ETGVTQSPTHLIKTRGQQVTLRCSSQSGHNTVSWYQQALGQGPQFIFQYYREEENGRGNFPPRFSGLQFPNYSSELNVNALELDDSALYLCASRSGQLLQETQYFGPGTRLLVL.

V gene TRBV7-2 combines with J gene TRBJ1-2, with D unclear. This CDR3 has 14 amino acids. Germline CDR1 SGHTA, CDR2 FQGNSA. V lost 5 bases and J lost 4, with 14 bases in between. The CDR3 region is CASSPYADSYGYTF. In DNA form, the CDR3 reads TGTGCCAGCAGCCCCTATGCGGATAGCTATGGCTACACCTTC. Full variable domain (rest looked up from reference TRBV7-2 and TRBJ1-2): GAGVSQSPSNKVTEKGKDVELRCDPISGHTALYWYRQSLGQGLEFLIYFQGNSAPDKSGLPSDRFSAERTGGSVSTLTIQRTQQEDSAVYLCASSPYADSYGYTFGSGTRLTVV.

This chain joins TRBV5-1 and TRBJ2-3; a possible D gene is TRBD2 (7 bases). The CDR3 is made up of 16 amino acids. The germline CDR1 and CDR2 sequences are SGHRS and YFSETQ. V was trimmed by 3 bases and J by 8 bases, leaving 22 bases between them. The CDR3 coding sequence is TGCGCCAGCAGCTACCCTATGCGGGGGCCCAGGGGTACGCAGTATTTT. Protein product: CASSYPMRGPRGTQYF.

This CDR3 reads CASSPQLAGGWNEQFF. DNA of the CDR3: TGTGCCAGCAGTCCACAACTAGCGGGGGGGTGGAATGAGCAGTTCTTC. V usage is TRBV9 and J usage is TRBJ2-1, with TRBD2 matching over 13 bases. The CDR3 extends over 16 amino acids. Germline values: CDR1 SGDLS, CDR2 YYNGEE. Germline trimming cut 5 bases from V and 7 bases from J; bases unmatched to any gene: 9.

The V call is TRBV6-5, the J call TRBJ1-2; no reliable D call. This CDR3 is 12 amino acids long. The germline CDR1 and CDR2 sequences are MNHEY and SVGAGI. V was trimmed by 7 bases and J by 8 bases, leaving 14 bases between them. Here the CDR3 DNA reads TGTGCCAGCACTGAGGGAAGTCGGGGCTACACCTTC. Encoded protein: CASTEGSRGYTF.

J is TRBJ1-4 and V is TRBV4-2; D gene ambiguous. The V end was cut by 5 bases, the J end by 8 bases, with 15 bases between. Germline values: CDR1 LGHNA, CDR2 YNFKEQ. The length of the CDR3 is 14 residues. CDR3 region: CASSDHRGGEKLFF. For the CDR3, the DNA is TGTGCCAGCAGCGATCATCGGGGAGGAGAAAAACTGTTTTTT.

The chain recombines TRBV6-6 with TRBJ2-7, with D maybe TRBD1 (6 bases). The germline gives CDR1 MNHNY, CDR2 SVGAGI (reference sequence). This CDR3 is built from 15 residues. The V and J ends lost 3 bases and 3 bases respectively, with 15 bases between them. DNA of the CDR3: TGTGCCAGCAGTTATACAAGCGACAGGCTCTACGAGCAGTACTTC. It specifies CASSYTSDRLYEQYF.

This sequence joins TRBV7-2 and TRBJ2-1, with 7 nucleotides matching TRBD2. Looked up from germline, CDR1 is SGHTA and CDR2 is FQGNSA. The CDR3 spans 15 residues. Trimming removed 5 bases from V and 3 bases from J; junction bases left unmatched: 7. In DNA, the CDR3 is TGTGCCAGCAGCCGTTCTACGGGGGGCTACAATGAGCAGTTCTTC. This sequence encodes CASSRSTGGYNEQFF. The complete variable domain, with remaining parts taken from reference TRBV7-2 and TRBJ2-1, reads GAGVSQSPSNKVTEKGKDVELRCDPISGHTALYWYRQSLGQGLEFLIYFQGNSAPDKSGLPSDRFSAERTGGSVSTLTIQRTQQEDSAVYLCASSRSTGGYNEQFFGPGTRLTVL.